Presented here are 26 T cell receptor beta chains from one specimen sequenced in a study of T cell responses to AZD1222 COVID-19 vaccine. Libraries were prepared by immunoSEQ multiplex PCR; TCRdb keeps only in-frame clonotypes and omits some of them. In the table there are under 200,000 clones, more than 80% of which are singletons. Material: peripheral blood, obtained on day 0 of AZD1222 vaccination. The receptors come from an adult in good health.

V and J are TRBV13 and TRBJ2-1, with D unresolved. CDR1 and CDR2 (germline): PRHDT, FYEKMQ (reference sequence). The CDR3 has 16 amino acids. V lost 2 bases to trimming and J lost 6 bases, with 17 bases between them. CDR3 protein: CASSLRADMILNEQFF. Here the CDR3 DNA reads TGTGCCAGCAGCTTAAGGGCTGACATGATCCTCAATGAGCAGTTCTTC.

This clone came up once. The rearrangement joins TRBV7-8 to TRBJ1-1; no definite D call. This CDR3 has 14 residues. Per germline, CDR1 SGHVS and CDR2 FQNEAQ. V lost 2 bases, J lost 1 base, and 8 bases lay in between. The CDR3 coding sequence is TGTGCCAGCAGCTTAATTGTGGGGAACACTGAAGCTTTCTTT. It is translated as CASSLIVGNTEAFF.

J is TRBJ1-1 and V is TRBV27, with D hard to call. The CDR3 spans 12 residues. Germline CDR1 is MNHEY and CDR2 is SMNVEV (reference sequence). Trimming took 6 bases from V and 2 from J, leaving 7 bases between them. CDR3 protein: CASRGANTEAFF. DNA of the CDR3: TGTGCCAGCAGGGGTGCAAACACTGAAGCTTTCTTT.

In regard to this clone: This CDR3 is also generated by other DNA sequences in the sample. The J gene is TRBJ1-5, the V gene TRBV3-1 (or the pseudogene TRBV3-2), with D possibly being TRBD1 (6 bases). The CDR3 is made up of 15 amino acids. Germline values: CDR1 LGHDT, CDR2 YNNKEL (reference sequence). The germline V and J ends were trimmed by 1 base and 0 bases, with 7 bases remaining between them. CDR3 loop: CASSQGQVSNQPQHF. The CDR3 nucleotides read TGTGCCAGCAGCCAAGGACAGGTTAGCAATCAGCCCCAGCATTTT.

The V call is TRBV5-6, the J call TRBJ1-2; 7 bases map to TRBD1. Germline assignment: CDR1 SGHDT and CDR2 YYEEEE. With V trimmed by 5 bases and J by 4 bases, 11 bases remained unmatched. The CDR3 sequence is 15 residues long. The chain's CDR3 is CASRVGQVGAYGYTF. CDR3 in DNA: TGTGCCAGCAGAGTCGGACAGGTCGGCGCCTATGGCTACACCTTC.

The chain combines TRBV11-2 with TRBJ2-7; possible D gene TRBD1, 5 bases. The CDR3 has 14 residues. Germline assignment: CDR1 SGHAT and CDR2 FQNNGV. V was clipped by 0 bases and J by 5 bases, with 11 bases between them. CDR3 sequence reads: CASSLDRVAHEQYF. CDR3 in DNA: TGTGCCAGCAGCTTAGACAGGGTCGCCCACGAGCAGTACTTC. Combining the CDR3 with reference TRBV11-2 and TRBJ2-7 gives the whole variable domain EAGVAQSPRYKIIEKRQSVAFWCNPISGHATLYWYQQILGQGPKLLIQFQNNGVVDDSQLPKDRFSAERLKGVDSTLKIQPAKLEDSAVYLCASSLDRVAHEQYFGPGTRLTVT.

The chain carries TRBV3-1 (or the pseudogene TRBV3-2) and TRBJ2-7; possible D gene TRBD2, 5 bases. The germline CDR1 and CDR2 sequences are LGHDT and YNNKEL (reference sequence). V was cut by 1 base and J by 5 bases, with 9 bases left in between. CDR3 length: 13 residues. The CDR3 spells CASSQVSGNEQYF. The CDR3 DNA reads as TGTGCCAGCAGCCAAGTGTCGGGGAACGAGCAGTACTTC.

The chain joins TRBV6-5 to TRBJ2-5; 10 bases align to TRBD2. Germline values: CDR1 MNHEY, CDR2 SVGAGI. With V trimmed by 9 bases and J by 5 bases, 6 bases remained unmatched. This CDR3 contains 13 residues. CDR3 residues: CARAGGGWETQYF. DNA of the CDR3: TGTGCCAGAGCGGGAGGGGGATGGGAGACCCAGTACTTC.

The V call is TRBV6-5, the J call TRBJ1-4; possibly TRBD1 for D (6 bases). This CDR3 contains 15 residues. The germline V gene encodes CDR1 MNHEY and CDR2 SVGAGI. Trimming pared 2 bases from V and 8 bases from J, leaving 15 bases between. The CDR3 sequence is CASSYDYRASEKLFF. The CDR3 coding sequence is TGTGCCAGCAGTTACGACTACAGGGCAAGCGAAAAACTGTTTTTT.

This chain uses TRBV19 with TRBJ1-1, with D perhaps TRBD1 (5 bases). From germline, CDR1 is LNHDA and CDR2 SQIVND (reference sequence). With 1 base removed from V and 7 bases from J, the gap between germline ends came to 13 bases. There are 14 residues in the CDR3. This chain's CDR3 is CASSIGHQGFEAFF. The DNA of the CDR3 is TGTGCCAGTAGTATAGGGCATCAGGGTTTTGAAGCTTTCTTT. The whole variable domain, filled in from reference TRBV19 and TRBJ1-1, reads DGGITQSPKYLFRKEGQNVTLSCEQNLNHDAMYWYRQDPGQGLRLIYYSQIVNDFQKGDIAEGYSVSREKKESFPLTVTSAQKNPTAFYLCASSIGHQGFEAFFGQGTRLTVV.

The chain uses TRBV7-2 and TRBJ2-3; D unclear. Trimming took 3 bases from V and 6 from J, leaving 10 bases between them. The CDR3 loop spans 13 amino acids. Germline V gene sequence: CDR1 SGHTA, CDR2 FQGNSA. CDR3 DNA sequence: TGTGCCAGCAGCTTTTGGACCTCGGATACGCAGTATTTT. Translated: CASSFWTSDTQYF.

This chain uses TRBV7-9 with TRBJ2-7; 8 nucleotides align to TRBD2. V dropped 4 bases and J dropped 1; count of bases not matched to a gene: 3. From germline, CDR1 is SEHNR and CDR2 FQNEAQ (reference sequence). CDR3 size: 14 residues. CDR3 nucleotides: TGTGCCAGCAGCTCGGGGGGGCGGTCCTACGAGCAGTACTTC. It is translated as CASSSGGRSYEQYF. The entire variable domain, with the rest obtained from reference TRBV7-9 and TRBJ2-7, is as follows: DTGVSQNPRHKITKRGQNVTFRCDPISEHNRLYWYRQTLGQGPEFLTYFQNEAQLEKSRLLSDRFSAERPKGSFSTLEIQRTEQGDSAMYLCASSSGGRSYEQYFGPGTRLTVT.

The CDR3 sequence is CASSQTSGGIDIQYF. CDR3 in DNA: TGTGCCAGCAGCCAGACAAGCGGGGGAATTGACATTCAGTACTTC. The V gene is TRBV3-1 (or the pseudogene TRBV3-2), the J gene TRBJ2-4; 8 positions match TRBD2. CDR3 length: 15 amino acids. With 3 bases clipped from V and 8 bases from J, the junction kept 9 bases outside the gene matches. Looked up from germline, CDR1 is LGHDT and CDR2 is YNNKEL (reference sequence).

The chain couples TRBV11-3 to TRBJ2-5, with D maybe TRBD2 (5 bases). CDR3 length: 13 residues. Germline loops: CDR1 SGHNT, CDR2 YENEEA. V lost 2 bases and J lost 3, with 7 bases in between. The CDR3 region has the DNA TGTGCCAGCAGCTTATCCGGGAAAGAGACCCAGTACTTC. Its translation: CASSLSGKETQYF.

The chain has TRBV2 and TRBJ1-2; a weak D match, TRBD1 (5 bases). CDR3 length: 16 amino acids. Trimming removed 5 bases at V and 7 bases at J, with 23 bases between. Germline loops: CDR1 SNHLY, CDR2 FYNNEI. Written as DNA, the CDR3 is TGTGCCAGCAGTTCGACGCGGGCAGGGCGGCTCCTTGGCTACACCTTC. Translating it yields CASSSTRAGRLLGYTF.

The chain combines TRBV7-9 with TRBJ2-5; D uncertain. The CDR3 loop spans 12 amino acids. Trimming pared 1 base from V and 6 bases from J, leaving 6 bases between. The germline gives CDR1 SEHNR, CDR2 FQNEAQ (reference sequence). DNA for the CDR3: TGTGCCAGCAGCTTAGGTTCAAAGACCCAGTACTTC. Its translation: CASSLGSKTQYF.

The chain is built from TRBV24-1 and TRBJ2-1; 8 bases are a match to TRBD1. Losses at the gene ends were 2 bases for V and 5 bases for J; bases not matched to a gene: 4. Per germline, CDR1 KGHDR and CDR2 SFDVKD. The CDR3 totals 15 residues. In nucleotides, the CDR3 is TGTGCCACCAGTGATTCCGGGACAGGTCACAATGAGCAGTTCTTC. Amino acids: CATSDSGTGHNEQFF.

The chain combines TRBV6-5 with TRBJ1-1; D is ambiguous. The V gene lost 5 bases and the J gene lost 0 bases, with 7 bases spanning the gap. CDR3 size: 13 residues. CDR1 and CDR2 (germline): MNHEY, SVGAGI. Written as DNA, the CDR3 is TGTGCCAGCAGTCCAGGCCTGAACACTGAAGCTTTCTTT. Translating gives CASSPGLNTEAFF.

V is TRBV27 and J is TRBJ1-1, with D perhaps TRBD1 (6 bases). V lost 5 bases and J lost 4, with 14 bases in between. Germline V gene data show CDR1 as MNHEY and CDR2 as SMNVEV (reference sequence). This CDR3 has 14 amino acids. DNA for the CDR3: TGTGCCAGCAGTGCCTTGGGGGCGGTCACTGAAGCTTTCTTT. It translates to CASSALGAVTEAFF.

As to this clone: Other DNA sequences in this specimen translate into the identical CDR3. This chain joins TRBV5-6 and TRBJ1-2; no clear D gene. The V end lost 1 base, the J end lost 1 base, and 5 bases lay between the germline ends. The germline V gene has CDR1 SGHDT and CDR2 YYEEEE. The CDR3 covers 13 residues. CDR3 amino acids: CASSLPGNYGYTF. The CDR3 DNA reads TGTGCCAGCAGCTTGCCCGGTAACTATGGCTACACCTTC.

This rearrangement joins TRBV19 to TRBJ1-2, with 7 bases matching TRBD1. The germline V gene encodes CDR1 LNHDA and CDR2 SQIVND (reference sequence). The junction had 9 bases not matched to a gene; V was cut back by 5 bases and J by 3 bases. This CDR3 is 15 amino acids long. DNA for the CDR3: TGTGCCAGTAGTCCCTTAGGACAGGATCACTATGGCTACACCTTC. Translated, it gives CASSPLGQDHYGYTF.

The gene calls are TRBV23-1 and TRBJ1-4, with 10 bases lining up with TRBD1. TRBV23-1 is an ORF, and what it does is uncertain. The ends lost 9 bases at V and 8 bases at J; junction bases unmatched: 9. CDR3 length equals 14 residues. In nucleotides, the CDR3 is TGCGCCAGAGGGGGTGGGACAGGGGACGAAAAACTGTTTTTT. Protein: CARGGGTGDEKLFF.

This chain joins TRBV19 and TRBJ2-3; D not resolved. The CDR3 is made up of 13 amino acids. The germline CDR1 and CDR2 sequences are LNHDA and SQIVND (reference sequence). The V gene lost 0 bases and the J gene lost 4 bases, with 5 bases spanning the gap. CDR3 coding DNA: TGTGCCAGTAGTATAGAGTTCTCAGATACGCAGTATTTT. It is translated as CASSIEFSDTQYF.

This chain uses TRBV5-1 with TRBJ2-3; TRBD1 might be the D (6 bases). The CDR3 totals 15 residues. Trimming removed 4 bases from V and 2 bases from J, with 14 bases in between. Germline lookup yields CDR1 SGHRS and CDR2 YFSETQ. CDR3 in DNA: TGCGCCAGCAGCACATGGGACATCTACACAGATACGCAGTATTTT. Translation gives CASSTWDIYTDTQYF.

This chain uses TRBV12-3 or TRBV12-4 with TRBJ1-1; 8 nucleotides line up with TRBD1. The CDR3 extends over 12 amino acids. The J segment lost 5 bases and the V segment lost 6 bases, leaving 2 bases of the junction unmatched. CDR3 region: CASRRQGTEAFF. CDR3 coding DNA: TGTGCCAGCAGGCGACAGGGGACTGAAGCTTTCTTT.

The rearrangement links TRBV25-1 to TRBJ1-2, with a possible D match to TRBD1 (5 bases). This CDR3 has 15 amino acids. V was trimmed by 4 bases and J by 2 bases, leaving 14 bases between them. Per the germline V gene, CDR1 is MGHDK and CDR2 is SYGVNS. The CDR3 DNA reads TGTGCCAGCAGTGGGGGACGGCTAGAAAACTATGGCTACACCTTC. It is translated as CASSGGRLENYGYTF.